This T cell receptor (beta chain) appears in the sequencing data of a study of CD8+ T cells in alopecia areata. Treatment given: oral pan-JAK inhibitor, 5-10 mg twice daily. Extracted RNA was reverse transcribed, and the resulting cDNA served as sequencing template. Assay used: immunoSEQ multiplex PCR; TCRdb lists only in-frame clones, some missing. The sample lists around 210,000 clones, over 60% occurring once. V was pared by 6 bases and J by 4 bases, with 6 bases of the junction left unmatched. Germline values: CDR1 MNHEY, CDR2 SVGAGI. The CDR3 runs 15 residues. The rearrangement joins TRBV6-5 to TRBJ2-1; 10 bases agree with TRBD2. The origin of this receptor is a human donor with alopecia areata. Sequenced here: CD4+ T cells sorted from blood, sampled at week 4, from a patient treated with tofacitinib. CDR3 DNA sequence: TGTGCCAGCAGCTTAGCGGGGGGCCAGTACAATGAGCAGTTCTTC. Encoded protein: CASSLAGGQYNEQFF.